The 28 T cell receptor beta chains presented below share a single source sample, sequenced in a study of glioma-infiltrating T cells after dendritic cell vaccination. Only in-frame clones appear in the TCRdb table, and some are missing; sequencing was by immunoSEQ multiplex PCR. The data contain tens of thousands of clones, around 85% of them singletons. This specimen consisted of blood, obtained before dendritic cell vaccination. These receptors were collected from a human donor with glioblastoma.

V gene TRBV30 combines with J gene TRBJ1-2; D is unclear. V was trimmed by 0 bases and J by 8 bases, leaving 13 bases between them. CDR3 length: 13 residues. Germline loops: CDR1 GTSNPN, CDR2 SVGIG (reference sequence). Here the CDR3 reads CAWSVVLGEGYTF. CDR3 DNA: TGTGCCTGGAGTGTCGTACTGGGAGAAGGCTACACCTTC.

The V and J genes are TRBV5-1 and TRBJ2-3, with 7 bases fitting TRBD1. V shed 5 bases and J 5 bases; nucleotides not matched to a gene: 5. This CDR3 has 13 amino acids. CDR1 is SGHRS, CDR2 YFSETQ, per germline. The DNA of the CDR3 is TGCGCCAGCAGATATACAGGGGAAGATACGCAGTATTTT. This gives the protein CASRYTGEDTQYF. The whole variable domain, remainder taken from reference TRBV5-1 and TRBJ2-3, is KAGVTQTPRYLIKTRGQQVTLSCSPISGHRSVSWYQQTPGQGLQFLFEYFSETQRNKGNFPGRFSGRQFSNSRSEMNVSTLELGDSALYLCASRYTGEDTQYFGPGTRLTVL.

CDR3 amino acids: CASSQDSTGGSQPQHF. Here the CDR3 DNA reads TGTGCCAGCAGCCAAGATTCGACAGGGGGCAGCCAGCCCCAGCATTTT. This chain connects TRBV4-2 to TRBJ1-5; 10 bases are shared with TRBD1. V was pared by 0 bases and J by 7 bases, with 6 bases of the junction left unmatched. The CDR3 consists of 16 residues. Germline V gives CDR1 LGHNA, CDR2 YNFKEQ.

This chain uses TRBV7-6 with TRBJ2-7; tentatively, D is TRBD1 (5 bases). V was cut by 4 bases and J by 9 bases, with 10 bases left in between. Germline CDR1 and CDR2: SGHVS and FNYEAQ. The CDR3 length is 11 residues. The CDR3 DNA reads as TGTGCCAGCAGCTCCACAGGTGGGCAGTACTTC. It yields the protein CASSSTGGQYF.

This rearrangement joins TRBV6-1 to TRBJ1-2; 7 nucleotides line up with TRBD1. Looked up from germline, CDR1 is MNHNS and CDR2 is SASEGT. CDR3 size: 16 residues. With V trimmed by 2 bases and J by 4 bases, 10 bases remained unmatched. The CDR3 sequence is CASSENLGQRLYGYTF. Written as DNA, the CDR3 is TGTGCCAGCAGTGAAAATCTGGGACAGCGACTCTATGGCTACACCTTC.

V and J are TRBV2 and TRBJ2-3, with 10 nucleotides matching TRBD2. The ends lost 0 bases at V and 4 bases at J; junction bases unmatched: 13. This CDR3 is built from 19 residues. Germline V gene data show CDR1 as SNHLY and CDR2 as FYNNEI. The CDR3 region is CASSEAPPRGAGGADTQYF. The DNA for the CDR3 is TGTGCCAGCAGTGAAGCCCCCCCCCGGGGAGCGGGGGGGGCAGATACGCAGTATTTT.

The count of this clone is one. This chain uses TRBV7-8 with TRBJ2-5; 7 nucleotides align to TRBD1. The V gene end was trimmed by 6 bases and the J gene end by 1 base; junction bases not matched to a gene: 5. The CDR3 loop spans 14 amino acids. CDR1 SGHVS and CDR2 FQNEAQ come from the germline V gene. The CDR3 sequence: CASRSYRGQETQYF. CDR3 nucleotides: TGTGCCAGCAGATCCTACAGGGGCCAAGAGACCCAGTACTTC.

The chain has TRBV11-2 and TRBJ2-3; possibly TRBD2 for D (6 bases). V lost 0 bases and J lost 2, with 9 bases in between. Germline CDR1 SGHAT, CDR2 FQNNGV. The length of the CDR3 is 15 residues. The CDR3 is CASSLDGGNTDTQYF. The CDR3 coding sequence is TGTGCCAGCAGCTTAGATGGGGGGAACACAGATACGCAGTATTTT.

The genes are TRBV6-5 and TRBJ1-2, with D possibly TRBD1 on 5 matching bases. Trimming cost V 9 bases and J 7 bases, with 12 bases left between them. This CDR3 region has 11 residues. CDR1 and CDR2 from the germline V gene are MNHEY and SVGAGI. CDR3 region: CASFQGGGYTF. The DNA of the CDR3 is TGTGCCAGTTTTCAGGGAGGTGGCTACACCTTC.

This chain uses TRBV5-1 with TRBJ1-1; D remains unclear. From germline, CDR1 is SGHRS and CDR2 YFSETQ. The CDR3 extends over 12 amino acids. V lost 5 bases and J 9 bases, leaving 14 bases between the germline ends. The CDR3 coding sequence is TGCGCCAGCAGAGGAGAATTTTTAAAAGCTTTCTTT. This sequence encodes CASRGEFLKAFF.

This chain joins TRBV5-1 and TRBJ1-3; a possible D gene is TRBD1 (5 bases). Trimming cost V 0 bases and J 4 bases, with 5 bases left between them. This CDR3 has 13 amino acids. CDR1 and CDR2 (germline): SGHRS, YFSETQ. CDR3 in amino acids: CASSLGQGNTIYF. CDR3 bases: TGCGCCAGCAGCTTGGGACAGGGAAACACCATATATTTT.

The CDR3 spells CASSSIAGGPQYF. The CDR3 DNA reads TGTGCCAGCAGCTCCATAGCGGGAGGCCCCCAGTACTTC. J is TRBJ2-7 and V is TRBV7-2; 10 positions agree with TRBD2. The germline CDR1 and CDR2 sequences are SGHTA and FQGNSA. The CDR3 has 13 amino acids. Trimming took 4 bases from V and 10 from J; bases not matched to a gene: 7.

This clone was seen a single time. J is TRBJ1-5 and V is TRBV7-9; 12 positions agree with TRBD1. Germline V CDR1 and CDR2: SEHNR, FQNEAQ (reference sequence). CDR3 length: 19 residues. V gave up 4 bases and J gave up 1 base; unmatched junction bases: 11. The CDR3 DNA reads TGTGCCAGCAGCTCATCCCGGGGGACAGGGGGCGAAAGCAATCAGCCCCAGCATTTT. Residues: CASSSSRGTGGESNQPQHF.

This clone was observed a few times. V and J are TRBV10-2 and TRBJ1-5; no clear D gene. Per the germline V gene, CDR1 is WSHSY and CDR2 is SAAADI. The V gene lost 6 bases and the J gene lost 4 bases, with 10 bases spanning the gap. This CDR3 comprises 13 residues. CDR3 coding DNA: TGCGCCAGCAGGGCGGGCACTAATCAGCCCCAGCATTTT. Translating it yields CASRAGTNQPQHF.

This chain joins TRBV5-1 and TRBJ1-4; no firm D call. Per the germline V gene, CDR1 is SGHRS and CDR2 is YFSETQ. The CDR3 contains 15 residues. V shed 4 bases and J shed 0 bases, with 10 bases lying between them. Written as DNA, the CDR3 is TGCGCCAGCAGCCCCTACACAGCAACTAATGAAAAACTGTTTTTT. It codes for CASSPYTATNEKLFF.

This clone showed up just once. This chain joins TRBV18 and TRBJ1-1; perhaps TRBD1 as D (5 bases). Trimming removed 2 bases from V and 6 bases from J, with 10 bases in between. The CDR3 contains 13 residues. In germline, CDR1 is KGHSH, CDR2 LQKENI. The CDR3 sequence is CASSPAGGSEAFF. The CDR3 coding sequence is TGTGCCAGCTCACCAGCGGGGGGATCTGAAGCTTTCTTT.

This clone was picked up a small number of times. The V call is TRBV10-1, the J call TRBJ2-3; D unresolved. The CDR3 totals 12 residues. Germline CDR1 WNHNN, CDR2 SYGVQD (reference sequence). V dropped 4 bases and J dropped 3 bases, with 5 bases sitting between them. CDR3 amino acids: CASSGATDTQYF. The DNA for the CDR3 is TGCGCCAGCAGTGGAGCGACAGATACGCAGTATTTT.

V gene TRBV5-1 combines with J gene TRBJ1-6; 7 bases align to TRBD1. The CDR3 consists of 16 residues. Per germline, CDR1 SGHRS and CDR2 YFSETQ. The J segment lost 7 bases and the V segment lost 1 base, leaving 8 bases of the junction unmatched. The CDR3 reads CASSLSTGVGNSPLHF. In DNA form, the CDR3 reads TGCGCCAGCAGCTTGTCCACAGGGGTCGGGAATTCACCCCTCCACTTT.

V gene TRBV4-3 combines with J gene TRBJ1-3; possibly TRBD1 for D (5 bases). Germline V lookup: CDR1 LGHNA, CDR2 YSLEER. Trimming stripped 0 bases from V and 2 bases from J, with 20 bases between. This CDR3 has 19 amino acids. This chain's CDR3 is CASSQDTIGGSMAGNTIYF. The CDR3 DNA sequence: TGCGCCAGCAGCCAAGACACGATTGGGGGGAGTATGGCTGGAAACACCATATATTTT.

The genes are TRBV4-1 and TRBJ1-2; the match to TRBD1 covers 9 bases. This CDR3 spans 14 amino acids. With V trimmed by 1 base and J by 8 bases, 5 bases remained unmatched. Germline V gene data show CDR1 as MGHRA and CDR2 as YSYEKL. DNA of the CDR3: TGCGCCAGCAGCCAAGGGGGGACAGGGTTGGGCTACACCTTC. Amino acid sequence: CASSQGGTGLGYTF.

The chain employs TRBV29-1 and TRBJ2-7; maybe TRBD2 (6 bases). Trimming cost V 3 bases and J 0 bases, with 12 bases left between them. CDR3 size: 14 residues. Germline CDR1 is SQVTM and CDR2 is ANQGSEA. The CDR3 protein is CSVEEGFPSYEQYF. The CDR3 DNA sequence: TGCAGCGTTGAGGAGGGGTTTCCCTCCTACGAGCAGTACTTC.

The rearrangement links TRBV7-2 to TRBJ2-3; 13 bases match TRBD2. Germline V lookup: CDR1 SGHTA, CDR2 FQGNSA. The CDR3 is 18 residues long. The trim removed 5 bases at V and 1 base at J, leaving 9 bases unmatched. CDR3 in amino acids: CASSQGLAGKHRTDTQYF. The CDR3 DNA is TGTGCCAGCAGCCAGGGACTAGCGGGGAAGCACCGCACAGATACGCAGTATTTT.

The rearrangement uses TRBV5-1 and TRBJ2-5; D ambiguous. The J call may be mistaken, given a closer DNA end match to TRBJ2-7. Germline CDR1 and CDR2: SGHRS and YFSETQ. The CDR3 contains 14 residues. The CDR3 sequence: CASSPMPDTYEQYF. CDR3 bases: TGCGCCAGCAGCCCTATGCCTGATACCTACGAGCAGTACTTC.

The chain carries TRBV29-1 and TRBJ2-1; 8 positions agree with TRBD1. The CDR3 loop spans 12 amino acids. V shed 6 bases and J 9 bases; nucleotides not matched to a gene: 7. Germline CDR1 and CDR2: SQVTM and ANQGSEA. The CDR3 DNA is TGCAGCGTGGGACCGGACAGGGCTGAGCAGTTCTTC. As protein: CSVGPDRAEQFF.

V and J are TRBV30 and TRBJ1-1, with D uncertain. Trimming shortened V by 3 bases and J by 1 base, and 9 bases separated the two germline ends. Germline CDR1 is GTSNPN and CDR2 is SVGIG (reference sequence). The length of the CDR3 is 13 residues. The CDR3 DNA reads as TGTGCCTGGAGCGAGGGTTCGAACACTGAAGCTTTCTTT. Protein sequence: CAWSEGSNTEAFF.

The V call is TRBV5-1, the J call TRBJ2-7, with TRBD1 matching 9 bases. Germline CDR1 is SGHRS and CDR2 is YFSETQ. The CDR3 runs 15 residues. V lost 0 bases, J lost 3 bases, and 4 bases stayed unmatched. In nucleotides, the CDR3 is TGCGCCAGCAGCTTGGAGGGACAGGGCTTCTACGAGCAGTACTTC. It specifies CASSLEGQGFYEQYF. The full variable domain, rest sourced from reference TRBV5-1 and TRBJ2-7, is KAGVTQTPRYLIKTRGQQVTLSCSPISGHRSVSWYQQTPGQGLQFLFEYFSETQRNKGNFPGRFSGRQFSNSRSEMNVSTLELGDSALYLCASSLEGQGFYEQYFGPGTRLTVT.

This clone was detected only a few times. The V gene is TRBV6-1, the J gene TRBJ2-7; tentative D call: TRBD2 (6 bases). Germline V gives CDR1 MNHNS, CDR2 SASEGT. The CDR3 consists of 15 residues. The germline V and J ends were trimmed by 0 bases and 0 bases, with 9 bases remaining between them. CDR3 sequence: CASSEASGSSYEQYF. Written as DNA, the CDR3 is TGTGCCAGCAGTGAAGCTTCCGGGAGCTCCTACGAGCAGTACTTC.

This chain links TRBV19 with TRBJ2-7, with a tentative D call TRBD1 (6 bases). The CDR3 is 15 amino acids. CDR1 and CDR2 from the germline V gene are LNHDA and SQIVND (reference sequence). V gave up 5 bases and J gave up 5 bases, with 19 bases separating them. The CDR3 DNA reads TGTGCCAGTAGTTCCTGGGGGCTAGAAGGGGACGAGCAGTACTTC. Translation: CASSSWGLEGDEQYF.